This T cell receptor (beta chain) is drawn from a study of spatial heterogeneity in lung cancer. Overall study: The average appearance count of each unique TCR and UMI combination in raw reads was more than eight. Overall study findings and caveats: Ubiquitous expanded tumor TCRs were seen in blood more at resection than at follow-up.

Trimming stripped 4 bases from V and 4 bases from J, with 7 bases between. The V gene's germline CDR1 is ENHRY and CDR2 SYGVKD. The CDR3 totals 12 residues. As to time point: blood at routine non-recurrence follow-up after resection. Frozen PBMC, nontumor lung or tumor provided whole RNA, which was sequenced unsorted. A note on this clonotype: The antigen remains unidentified.

Every TCR cDNA molecule carried a tag that served as a unique molecular identifier. From the 5' RACE reads, TCRdb called clonotypes with MiXCR, one entry per CDR3 protein. The sample holds 35,000 to 45,000 distinct CDR3 sequences, approximately 24% seen once. The V gene is TRBV10-3, the J gene TRBJ1-2; no definite D call. The receptor was derived from a female donor with early-stage non-small cell lung cancer. The source material was PBMCs, sampled at follow-up. Written as DNA, the CDR3 is TGTGCCATCAGTGGCCAGTTCTATGGCTACACCTTC. Translation: CAISGQFYGYTF.